The source of this T cell receptor (beta chain) is a study of cytomegalovirus exposure and HLA in healthy donors. Overall study results and limits: In the roughly 120 validation repertoires, a later analysis found that first-cohort TCR clusters tended to co-occur.

Sequencing used immunoSEQ multiplex PCR; TCRdb keeps in-frame clones, though not all of them. The profile shows under 200,000 clones, less than 90% of them singletons. Regarding this clone: Its antigen is undetermined.

This CDR3 is 13 amino acids long. The V gene's germline CDR1 is KGHSH and CDR2 LQKENI. With 3 bases removed from V and 6 bases from J, the gap between germline ends came to 8 bases. The clonotype was recovered from a woman under 30 in good health and CMV-seronegative. The rearrangement uses TRBV18 and TRBJ2-2, with no clear D. Source material: PBMCs. CDR3 in amino acids: CASSPPSPGELFF. The CDR3 nucleotides read TGTGCCAGCTCACCTCCCAGTCCCGGGGAGCTGTTTTTT.